The 16 T cell receptor beta chains in this list originate from one sample, sequenced in a study of T cell responses to AZD1222 COVID-19 vaccine. Using immunoSEQ multiplex PCR, the repertoire was profiled, and TCRdb retains in-frame clones only, with some absent. The sample records approximately 260,000 clones, roughly 93% being singletons. This sample comprised peripheral blood, obtained on day 0 of AZD1222 vaccination. These receptors all stem from an adult in good health.

This clone was detected only once. This rearrangement joins TRBV27 to TRBJ2-1; 7 nucleotides match TRBD2. This CDR3 comprises 15 residues. The V gene end was trimmed by 2 bases and the J gene end by 4 bases; junction bases not matched to a gene: 5. Per the germline V gene, CDR1 is MNHEY and CDR2 is SMNVEV (reference sequence). CDR3 protein: CASSLAASGYNEQFF. The CDR3 bases are TGTGCCAGCAGTTTAGCGGCTAGCGGTTACAATGAGCAGTTCTTC.

The V gene is TRBV7-9, the J gene TRBJ2-5; no clear D gene. V was shortened by 1 base and J by 5 bases, with 5 bases between the two germline ends. Looked up from germline, CDR1 is SEHNR and CDR2 is FQNEAQ (reference sequence). The length of the CDR3 is 12 residues. The CDR3 spells CASSLVSETQYF. DNA of the CDR3: TGTGCCAGCAGCTTAGTATCCGAGACCCAGTACTTC.

The chain recombines TRBV7-8 with TRBJ1-4; D gene uncertain. Germline V CDR1 and CDR2: SGHVS, FQNEAQ. Deletions cut 4 bases from V and 6 bases from J, with 6 bases between. The CDR3 contains 12 residues. The CDR3 region is CASSSNHEKLFF. The CDR3 nucleotides are TGTGCCAGCAGCTCTAACCATGAAAAACTGTTTTTT.

The J gene is TRBJ2-1, the V gene TRBV5-1, with TRBD2 matching 11 bases. The CDR3 sequence is 15 residues long. Germline CDR1 and CDR2: SGHRS and YFSETQ. The V and J ends lost 0 bases and 6 bases, in that order; junction bases with no gene match: 2. CDR3 bases: TGCGCCAGCAGCTTGGGACTAGCGGGGTTCAATGAGCAGTTCTTC. This encodes CASSLGLAGFNEQFF.

The chain recombines TRBV7-2 with TRBJ2-5, with D unresolved. Per germline, CDR1 SGHTA and CDR2 FQGNSA. The CDR3 length is 13 residues. Trimming stripped 7 bases from V and 0 bases from J, with 9 bases between. The CDR3 protein is CASKSTYQETQYF. CDR3 nucleotide sequence: TGTGCCAGCAAATCCACGTACCAAGAGACCCAGTACTTC.

J is TRBJ2-2 and V is TRBV2; 11 nucleotides match TRBD2. V shed 6 bases, J shed 6 bases, and the junction held 9 bases outside the gene matches. The CDR3 contains 16 residues. Germline V gives CDR1 SNHLY, CDR2 FYNNEI. CDR3 protein: CASSDSRLAGPGELFF. The CDR3 region has the DNA TGTGCCAGCAGCGACTCAAGACTAGCGGGGCCCGGGGAGCTGTTTTTT.

The CDR3 sequence: CASSLEGPLHF. The CDR3 DNA is TGTGCCAGCAGTTTAGAGGGGCCCCTCCACTTT. V usage is TRBV12-3 or TRBV12-4 and J usage is TRBJ1-6, with a weak D call TRBD1 (5 bases). The CDR3 loop spans 11 amino acids. V shed 1 base and J shed 13 bases, with 5 bases lying between them.

The chain is built from TRBV28 and TRBJ2-7, with TRBD2 matching 8 bases. V shed 1 base, J shed 4 bases, and the junction held 6 bases outside the gene matches. CDR3 length: 15 amino acids. Germline CDR1 is MDHEN and CDR2 is SYDVKM. DNA for the CDR3: TGTGCCAGCAGTTTATTTCGGGAGGGCCCGTACGAGCAGTACTTC. Translating gives CASSLFREGPYEQYF.

This clone was seen just once. The V and J genes are TRBV30 and TRBJ2-7; 9 bases align to TRBD1. With V trimmed by 2 bases and J by 5 bases, 4 bases remained unmatched. This CDR3 spans 13 amino acids. Germline V CDR1 and CDR2: GTSNPN, SVGIG (reference sequence). Here the CDR3 reads CAWSRDRANEQYF. CDR3 DNA: TGTGCCTGGAGTCGGGACAGGGCAAACGAGCAGTACTTC.

This sequence joins TRBV28 and TRBJ1-1; TRBD1 matches at 7 bases. The CDR3 covers 15 residues. Trimming cost V 2 bases and J 1 base; bases outside gene matches: 4. The germline gives CDR1 MDHEN, CDR2 SYDVKM. CDR3 sequence reads: CASSLLWDRNTEAFF. CDR3 DNA sequence: TGTGCCAGCAGTTTACTATGGGACAGGAACACTGAAGCTTTCTTT. The full variable domain, rest sourced from reference TRBV28 and TRBJ1-1, is DVKVTQSSRYLVKRTGEKVFLECVQDMDHENMFWYRQDPGLGLRLIYFSYDVKMKEKGDIPEGYSVSREKKERFSLILESASTNQTSMYLCASSLLWDRNTEAFFGQGTRLTVV.

This clone has a single count. V is TRBV5-1 and J is TRBJ2-2; 8 bases fit TRBD2. The germline V gene has CDR1 SGHRS and CDR2 YFSETQ. V shed 0 bases and J 6 bases; nucleotides not matched to a gene: 4. The CDR3 has 15 residues. CDR3 nucleotides: TGCGCCAGCAGCTTGGTGGGACTAGAGGCCGGGGAGCTGTTTTTT. Residues: CASSLVGLEAGELFF.

The chain employs TRBV10-3 and TRBJ2-7; 8 bases fit TRBD1. Germline V gene data show CDR1 as ENHRY and CDR2 as SYGVKD. This CDR3 is built from 14 residues. The junction had 14 bases not matched to a gene; V was cut back by 9 bases and J by 7 bases. CDR3 nucleotide sequence: TGTGCCATTTCCCAAGCGCAGGGGGCTCGGGAGCAGTACTTC. Protein sequence: CAISQAQGAREQYF.

The genes are TRBV28 and TRBJ1-1, with unresolved D. The CDR3 loop spans 15 amino acids. Trimming shortened V by 6 bases and J by 3 bases, and 17 bases separated the two germline ends. Germline CDR1 MDHEN, CDR2 SYDVKM. In nucleotides, the CDR3 is TGTGCCAGCAGCCTATTTCTGAGGAGGCACACTGAAGCTTTCTTT. It specifies CASSLFLRRHTEAFF.

The rearrangement links TRBV28 to TRBJ2-2; D is uncertain. V was shortened by 2 bases and J by 4 bases, with 8 bases between the two germline ends. This CDR3 comprises 14 residues. Germline CDR1 reads MDHEN; CDR2 reads SYDVKM. CDR3 bases: TGTGCCAGCAGTTTAAGAGGAAGCACCGGGGAGCTGTTTTTT. This encodes CASSLRGSTGELFF.

V usage is TRBV4-1 and J usage is TRBJ1-6; no definite D call. From germline, CDR1 is MGHRA and CDR2 YSYEKL. Trimming stripped 0 bases from V and 14 bases from J, with 17 bases between. This CDR3 contains 15 residues. CDR3 nucleotide sequence: TGCGCCAGCAGCCAAGACGAACAGAACCCTTTGGCCCTCCACTTT. The encoded protein is CASSQDEQNPLALHF.

The chain joins TRBV2 to TRBJ2-3; 8 bases fit TRBD2. The germline CDR1 and CDR2 sequences are SNHLY and FYNNEI. CDR3 length equals 15 residues. Unmatched junction bases numbered 13, after V lost 8 bases and J lost 6 bases. The CDR3 region is CASRYLGLGGDTQYF. The DNA for the CDR3 is TGTGCCAGCCGTTATTTGGGACTAGGGGGGGATACGCAGTATTTT.